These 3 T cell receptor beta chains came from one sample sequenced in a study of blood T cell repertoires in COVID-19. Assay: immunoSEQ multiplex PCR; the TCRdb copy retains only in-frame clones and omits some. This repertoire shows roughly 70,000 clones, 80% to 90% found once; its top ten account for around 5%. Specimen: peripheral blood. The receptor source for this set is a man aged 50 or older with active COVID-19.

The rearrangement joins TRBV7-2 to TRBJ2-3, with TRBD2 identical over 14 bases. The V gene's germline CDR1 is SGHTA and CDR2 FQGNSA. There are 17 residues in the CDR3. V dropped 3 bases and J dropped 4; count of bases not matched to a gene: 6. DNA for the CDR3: TGTGCCAGCAGCTTTAGGGGGACTAGCGGGAGTCCAGATACGCAGTATTTT. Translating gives CASSFRGTSGSPDTQYF.

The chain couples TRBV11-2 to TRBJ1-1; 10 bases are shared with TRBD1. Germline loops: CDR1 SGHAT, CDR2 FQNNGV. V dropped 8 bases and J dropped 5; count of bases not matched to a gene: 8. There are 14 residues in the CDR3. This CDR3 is CASANDRGQTEAFF. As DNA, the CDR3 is TGTGCCAGCGCAAATGACAGGGGGCAAACTGAAGCTTTCTTT.

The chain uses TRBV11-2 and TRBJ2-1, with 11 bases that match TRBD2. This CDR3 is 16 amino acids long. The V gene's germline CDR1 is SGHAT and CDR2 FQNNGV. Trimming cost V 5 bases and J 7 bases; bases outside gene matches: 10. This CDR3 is CASSGGRTSGLNEQFF. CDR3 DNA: TGTGCCAGCAGCGGGGGGCGGACTAGCGGGTTGAATGAGCAGTTCTTC.